This T cell receptor beta chain was sequenced during a study of blood T cell repertoires in COVID-19. Study at large: Both acute and convalescent COVID-19 samples were obtained from the United States, Italy and Spain.

Germline CDR1 and CDR2: SGDLS and YYNGEE. The CDR3 spans 15 residues. The trim removed 0 bases at V and 2 bases at J, leaving 0 bases unmatched. Original processing methods: Scientists estimated how many nucleated cells there were by amplifying reference gene primers. Clones were read by immunoSEQ multiplex PCR, and TCRdb kept only the in-frame ones, dropping some. Clone size and the V and J calls come from that table; the DNA yielded D and trimming. The sample consists of 130,000 or so clones, roughly 84% of them appearing once. V gene TRBV9 combines with J gene TRBJ1-2, with TRBD1 matching over 11 bases. Specimen: peripheral blood. This sequence was found in a man in his sixties with acute or convalescent COVID-19. CDR3 bases: TGTGCCAGCAGCGTAGGGACAGGGGGCAACTATGGCTACACCTTC. Translating it yields CASSVGTGGNYGYTF.